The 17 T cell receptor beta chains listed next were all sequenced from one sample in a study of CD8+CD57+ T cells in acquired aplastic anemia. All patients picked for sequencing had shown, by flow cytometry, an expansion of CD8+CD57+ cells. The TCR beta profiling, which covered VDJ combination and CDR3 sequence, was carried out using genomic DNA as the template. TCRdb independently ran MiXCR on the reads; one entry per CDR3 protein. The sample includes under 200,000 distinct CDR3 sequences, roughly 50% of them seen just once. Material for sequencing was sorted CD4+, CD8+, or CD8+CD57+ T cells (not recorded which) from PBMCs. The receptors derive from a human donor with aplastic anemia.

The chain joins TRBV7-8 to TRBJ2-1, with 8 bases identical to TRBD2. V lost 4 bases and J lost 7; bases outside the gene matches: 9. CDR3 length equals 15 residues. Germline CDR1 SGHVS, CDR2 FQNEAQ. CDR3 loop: CASSSAGARWNEQFF. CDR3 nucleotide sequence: TGTGCCAGCAGCTCAGCGGGGGCGCGGTGGAATGAGCAGTTCTTC.

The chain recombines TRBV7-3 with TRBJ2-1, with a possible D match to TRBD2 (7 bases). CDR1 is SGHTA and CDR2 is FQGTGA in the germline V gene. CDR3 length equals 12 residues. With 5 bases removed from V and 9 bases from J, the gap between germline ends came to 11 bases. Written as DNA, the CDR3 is TGTGCCAGCAGCCTAAGGGGGGGTGAGCAGTTCTTC. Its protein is CASSLRGGEQFF.

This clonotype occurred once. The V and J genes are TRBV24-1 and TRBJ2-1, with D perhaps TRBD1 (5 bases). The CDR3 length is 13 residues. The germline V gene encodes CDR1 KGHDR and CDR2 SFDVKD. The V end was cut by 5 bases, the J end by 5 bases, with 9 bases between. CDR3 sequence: CATSGDSHNEQFF. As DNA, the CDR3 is TGTGCCACCAGTGGAGACAGCCACAATGAGCAGTTCTTC.

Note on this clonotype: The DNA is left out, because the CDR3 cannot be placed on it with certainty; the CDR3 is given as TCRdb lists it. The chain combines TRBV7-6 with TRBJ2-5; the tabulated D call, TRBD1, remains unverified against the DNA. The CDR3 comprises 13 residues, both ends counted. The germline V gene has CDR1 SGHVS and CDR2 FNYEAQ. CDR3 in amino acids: CASIRARGETQYF.

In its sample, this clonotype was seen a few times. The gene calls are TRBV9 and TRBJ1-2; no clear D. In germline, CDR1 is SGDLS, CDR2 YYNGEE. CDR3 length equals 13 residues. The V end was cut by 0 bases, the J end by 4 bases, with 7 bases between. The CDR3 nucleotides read TGTGCCAGCAGCGTAGCCCCCCTCTATGGCTACACCTTC. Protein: CASSVAPLYGYTF. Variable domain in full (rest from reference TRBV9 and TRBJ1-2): DSGVTQTPKHLITATGQRVTLRCSPRSGDLSVYWYQQSLDQGLQFLIQYYNGEERAKGNILERFSAQQFPDLHSELNLSSLELGDSALYFCASSVAPLYGYTFGSGTRLTVV.

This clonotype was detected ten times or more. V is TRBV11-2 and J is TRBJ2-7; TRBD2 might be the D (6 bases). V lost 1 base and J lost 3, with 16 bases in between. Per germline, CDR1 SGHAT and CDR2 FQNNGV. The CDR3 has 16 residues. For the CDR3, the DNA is TGTGCCAGCAGCTTAGGCTTACTTTCCGGGGGCTACGAGCAGTACTTC. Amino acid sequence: CASSLGLLSGGYEQYF.

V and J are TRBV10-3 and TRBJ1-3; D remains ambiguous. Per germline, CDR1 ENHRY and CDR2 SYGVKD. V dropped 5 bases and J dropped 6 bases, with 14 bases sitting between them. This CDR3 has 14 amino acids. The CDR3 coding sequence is TGTGCCATCAGTTTGGGTGGTGATCAAAACACCATATATTTT. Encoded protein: CAISLGGDQNTIYF.

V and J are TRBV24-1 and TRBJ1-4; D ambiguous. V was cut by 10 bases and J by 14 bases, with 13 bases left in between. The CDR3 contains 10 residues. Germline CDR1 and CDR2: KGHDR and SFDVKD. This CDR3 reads CATPSLRLFF. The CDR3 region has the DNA TGTGCCACTCCCTCGTTGAGGCTGTTTTTT.

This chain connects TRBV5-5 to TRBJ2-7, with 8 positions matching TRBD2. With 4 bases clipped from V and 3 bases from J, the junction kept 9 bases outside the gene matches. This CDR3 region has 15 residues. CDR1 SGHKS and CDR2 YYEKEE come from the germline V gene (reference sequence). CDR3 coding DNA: TGTGCCAGCAGCACGGGAGCGGGAGTTTTCTACGAGCAGTACTTC. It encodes CASSTGAGVFYEQYF. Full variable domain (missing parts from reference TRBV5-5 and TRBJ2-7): DAGVTQSPTHLIKTRGQQVTLRCSPISGHKSVSWYQQVLGQGPQFIFQYYEKEERGRGNFPDRFSARQFPNYSSELNVNALLLGDSALYLCASSTGAGVFYEQYFGPGTRLTVT.

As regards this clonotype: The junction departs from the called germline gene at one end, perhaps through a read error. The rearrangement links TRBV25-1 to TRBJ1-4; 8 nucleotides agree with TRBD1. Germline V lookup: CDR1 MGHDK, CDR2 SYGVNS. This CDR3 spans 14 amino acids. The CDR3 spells CASSEGQGNEELFF. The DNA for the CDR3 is TGTGCCAGCAGTGAAGGACAGGGCAATGAAGAACTGTTTTTT. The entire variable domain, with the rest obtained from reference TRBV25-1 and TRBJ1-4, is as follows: EADIYQTPRYLVIGTGKKITLECSQTMGHDKMYWYQQDPGMELHLIHYSYGVNSTEKGDLSSESTVSRIRTEHFPLTLESARPSHTSQYLCASSEGQGNEELFFGSGTQLSVL.

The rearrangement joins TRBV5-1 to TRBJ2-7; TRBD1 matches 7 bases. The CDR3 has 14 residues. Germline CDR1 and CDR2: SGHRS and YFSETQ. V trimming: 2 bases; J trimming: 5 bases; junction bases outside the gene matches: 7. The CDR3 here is CASSFQGEWNEQYF. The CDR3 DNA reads TGCGCCAGCAGCTTCCAGGGGGAATGGAACGAGCAGTACTTC.

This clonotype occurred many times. The CDR3 protein is CASSEGLTNSPLHF. CDR3 DNA: TGTGCCAGCAGCGAAGGACTGACAAATTCACCCCTCCACTTT. V gene TRBV7-3 combines with J gene TRBJ1-6, with D unclear. Between the trimmed V and J ends, which lost 5 bases and 7 bases, there was a span of 12 bases. The CDR3 spans 14 residues. Germline V gives CDR1 SGHTA, CDR2 FQGTGA. The whole variable domain, remainder taken from reference TRBV7-3 and TRBJ1-6, is GAGVSQTPSNKVTEKGKYVELRCDPISGHTALYWYRQSLGQGPEFLIYFQGTGAADDSGLPNDRFFAVRPEGSVSTLKIQRTERGDSAVYLCASSEGLTNSPLHFGNGTRLTVT.

The DNA of the CDR3 is TGTGCCAGCAGTTTGGGACAGGTTTCGGAGACCCAGTACTTC. Translating it yields CASSLGQVSETQYF. The chain has TRBV25-1 and TRBJ2-5; 8 nucleotides agree with TRBD1. This CDR3 has 14 amino acids. Germline values: CDR1 MGHDK, CDR2 SYGVNS. With V trimmed by 5 bases and J by 5 bases, 7 bases remained unmatched.

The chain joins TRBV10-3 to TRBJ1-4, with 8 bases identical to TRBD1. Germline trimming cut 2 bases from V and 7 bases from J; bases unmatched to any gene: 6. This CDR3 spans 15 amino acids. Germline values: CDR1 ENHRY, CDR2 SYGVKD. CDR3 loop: CAISERSGGGEKLFF. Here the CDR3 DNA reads TGTGCCATCAGTGAGAGGTCAGGGGGCGGTGAAAAACTGTTTTTT.

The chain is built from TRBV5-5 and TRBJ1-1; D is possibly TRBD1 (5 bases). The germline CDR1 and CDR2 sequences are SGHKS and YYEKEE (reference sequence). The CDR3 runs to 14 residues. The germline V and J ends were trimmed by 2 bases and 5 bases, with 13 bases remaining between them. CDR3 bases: TGTGCCAGCAGCTTCGCGAAGGGGAGGACTGAAGCTTTCTTT. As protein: CASSFAKGRTEAFF.

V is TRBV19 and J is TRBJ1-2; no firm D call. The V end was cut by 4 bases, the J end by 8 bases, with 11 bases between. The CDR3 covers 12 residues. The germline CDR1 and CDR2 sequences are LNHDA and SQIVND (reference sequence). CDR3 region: CASSTAAWGYTF. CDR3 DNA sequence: TGTGCCAGTAGTACAGCAGCTTGGGGCTACACCTTC.

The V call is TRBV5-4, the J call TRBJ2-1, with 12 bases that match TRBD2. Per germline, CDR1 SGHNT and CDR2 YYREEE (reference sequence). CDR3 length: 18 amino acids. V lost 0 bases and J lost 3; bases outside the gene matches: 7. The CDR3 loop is CASSLASGGANIYNEQFF. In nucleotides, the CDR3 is TGTGCCAGCAGCTTGGCTAGCGGGGGGGCGAATATCTACAATGAGCAGTTCTTC. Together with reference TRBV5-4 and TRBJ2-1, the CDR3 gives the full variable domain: ETGVTQSPTHLIKTRGQQVTLRCSSQSGHNTVSWYQQALGQGPQFIFQYYREEENGRGNFPPRFSGLQFPNYSSELNVNALELDDSALYLCASSLASGGANIYNEQFFGPGTRLTVL.